The clone carrying this T cell receptor (beta chain) was detected only a few times. Its antigen is still unknown. This sample was included in a study of vaccination effects on CD4 cells after COVID-19. About the research overall: Early and late post-vaccination sampling was undertaken in a cohort of a few convalescent patients.

Study-level results: Late after vaccination, infection- and vaccine-induced clones showed marked clonal contraction. Few convalescent patients were studied, and early post-infection samples were lacking.

Culturing for 9 to 10 days preceded CD4+ T cell isolation. The infection with SARS-CoV-2 (confirmed by PCR) occurred in this person between March and December 2020. Participants were vaccinated with two doses of either the BNT162b2 or mRNA-1273 vaccine. Both day 3 and day 7 saw half the medium replaced with IL-2 medium. Assay used: immunoSEQ multiplex PCR; TCRdb lists only in-frame clones, some missing. The sample records 50,000 or so clones, around 70% being singletons. The sample in question was CD4+ T cells from PBMCs cultured without peptide, obtained after COVID-19 vaccination. The source of this sequence is a human donor who had a prior SARS-CoV-2 infection.

The CDR3 loop is CASSPTVPTDTQYF. The CDR3 region has the DNA TGTGCCAGCAGCCCAACCGTTCCCACAGATACGCAGTATTTT. This sequence joins TRBV5-6 and TRBJ2-3; D gene ambiguous. Trimming left V 4 bases short and J 2 bases short, with 11 bases between. This CDR3 has 14 residues. The germline V gene has CDR1 SGHDT and CDR2 YYEEEE.